This T cell receptor (beta chain) was recorded in a study of blood T cell repertoires in COVID-19 (dated by TCRdb to 2019 to 2021). Describing the broader study: Collaborator samples came from the United States, Italy and Spain and covered acute and convalescent phases of COVID-19. Where HLA class I and class II types were available, the types were taken from metadata supplied by the sample provider, not from assay-based typing. Nearly every sample came with metadata listing a de-identified subject ID, COVID-19 status, age in years and sex. The repertoires were released in a freely available public database intended as a resource for research on the immune response to SARS-CoV-2. Subjects who had been exposed to COVID-19, were actively infected with it, or had recovered from it provided the deeply sampled blood TCRbeta repertoires that made up the dataset. The prospective study material was composed of cDNA or gDNA derived from T cells, B-cell-depleted T cells, or PBMCs. The samples were drawn from the first 160 participants of the ongoing ImmuneRACE study and from some 1,300 subjects provided by 6 global collaborators.

Collaborating institutions collected whole blood in K2EDTA tubes following their own protocols. For TCRbeta analysis, collaborator samples were shipped as frozen whole blood, as isolated PBMCs, or as DNA extracted from either sample type. Germline trimming amounts to 5 bases on V and 0 bases on J, with 11 as the count of junction bases outside the gene matches. As encoded in the germline V gene (reference sequence), CDR1 is SEHNR while CDR2 is FQNEAQ. The CDR3 measures 17 amino acids from cysteine to phenylalanine. Only the CDR3 DNA is retained, 51 bases long and in frame from the first base. TCRbeta CDR3 regions were amplified from genomic DNA using the immunoSEQ Assay, a bias-controlled multiplex PCR. The original methods were these. Nucleated cell counts per sample were estimated from amplification of reference gene primers within the assay. To quantify the absolute abundance of each unique TCRbeta CDR3 rearrangement, sequence reads were collapsed and filtered. For each sample, productive Simpson clonality was calculated as the square root of Simpson's diversity index across productive rearrangements. This is the immuneACCESS table as TCRdb keeps it, with only in-frame sequences that have V and J called. A part of the clones is gone; compared with another copy, unresolved V genes explain less than half, and the rest is unexplained. The D gene and trimming were derived from the DNA, and the V and J assignments and clone size from that table. The sample table contains some 150,000 clones; only one count was recorded for roughly 86% of them. The ten top clones hold 0.8% to 0.95% of the sample.

Study-wide conclusions, independent of this receptor: The quantity of clinical and demographic metadata differed by source and by participant and was supplied without curation.

Concerning this clone: Its antigen is not yet known. Within one base of it there is no much larger clone, and no base qualities were kept.

The sequence links TRBV7-9 to TRBJ2-7; TRBD1 lines up with 9 middle nucleotides. The clonotype originates from a woman between 50 and 59 years old with acute or convalescent COVID-19. Sequenced sample: peripheral blood. The DNA sequence reads TGTGCCAGCAGCCTGACGAGTGGGACAGGGACCTCCTACGAGCAGTACTTC. It translates to CASSLTSGTGTSYEQYF.